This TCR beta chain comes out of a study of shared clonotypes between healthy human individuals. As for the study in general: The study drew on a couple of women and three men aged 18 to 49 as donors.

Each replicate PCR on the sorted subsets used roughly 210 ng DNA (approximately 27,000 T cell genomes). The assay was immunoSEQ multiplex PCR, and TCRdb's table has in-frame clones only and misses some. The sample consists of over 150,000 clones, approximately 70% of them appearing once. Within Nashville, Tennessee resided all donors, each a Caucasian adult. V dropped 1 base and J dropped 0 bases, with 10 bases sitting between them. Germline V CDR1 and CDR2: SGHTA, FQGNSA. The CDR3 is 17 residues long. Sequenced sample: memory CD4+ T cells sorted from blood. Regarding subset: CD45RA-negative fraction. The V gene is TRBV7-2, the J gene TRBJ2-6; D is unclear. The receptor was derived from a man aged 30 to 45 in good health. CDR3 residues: CASSLVSTNSGANVLTF. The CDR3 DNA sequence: TGTGCCAGCAGCTTAGTCTCCACTAACTCTGGGGCCAACGTCCTGACTTTC.